This T cell receptor beta chain was captured by sequencing in a study of blood T cell repertoires in COVID-19. For the study at large: Researchers got acute and convalescent COVID-19 samples from the United States, Italy and Spain. Sources were T cells, B-cell-depleted T cells, or PBMCs; the material itself was cDNA or gDNA.

The protocol was immunoSEQ multiplex PCR, while the TCRdb copy is restricted to in-frame clones and leaves out a portion. The data show 35,000 to 50,000 clones, about 80% seen once. There are a few counts of this clone. From germline, CDR1 is SGHTA and CDR2 FQGNSA. After removal of 2 bases from V and 4 bases from J, the junction contained 5 bases not matched to a gene. The CDR3 length is 15 residues. V gene TRBV7-2 combines with J gene TRBJ2-3; 8 nucleotides align to TRBD1. The receptor comes from a human donor with acute or convalescent COVID-19. The donor label of this sample is uncertain. Material for sequencing was peripheral blood. The CDR3 DNA reads TGTGCCAGCAGCTTATCGGCAGGGGGCGCAGATACGCAGTATTTT. Protein: CASSLSAGGADTQYF. The whole variable domain, filled in from reference TRBV7-2 and TRBJ2-3, reads GAGVSQSPSNKVTEKGKDVELRCDPISGHTALYWYRQSLGQGLEFLIYFQGNSAPDKSGLPSDRFSAERTGGSVSTLTIQRTQQEDSAVYLCASSLSAGGADTQYFGPGTRLTVL.